The rows below give T cell receptor beta chains drawn from one sample of a study of blood T cell repertoires in COVID-19. TCRdb keeps only in-frame clones here, not all; method: immunoSEQ multiplex PCR. The top ten hold roughly 0.92% of the sample, which has a few hundred thousand clones, roughly nine tenths seen once. Material: peripheral blood. Receptor source: a woman in her thirties or forties who had recovered from COVID-19. The CDR3 runs from the conserved cysteine through the conserved F or W. Part of the rows lack a size; the others show once, few, many or a class for expanded clones.

>TRBV6-5|TRBJ1-1|-
CASSYSRGPHTEAFF
>TRBV18|TRBJ2-3|-
CASSPPTVTDTQYF
>TRBV7-2|TRBJ2-3|once
CASSPHRGQRGTDTQYF
>TRBV9|TRBJ2-2|-
CASSPRAGPSIAGELFF
>TRBV3-1/TRBV3-2|TRBJ1-2|-
CASSAQGFVGYGYTF
>TRBV2|TRBJ2-3|-
CASMLVIGADTQYF
>TRBV11-2|TRBJ2-1|-
CASSGLAGGGNEQFF
>TRBV7-2|TRBJ2-7|few
CASSLLGAYEQYF
>TRBV24-1|TRBJ2-2|-
CATEPGLAGAGELFF
>TRBV13|TRBJ1-5|-
CASSLQGRNQPQHF
>TRBV3-1/TRBV3-2|TRBJ2-1|-
CASSQARGSSYNEQFF
>TRBV7-9|TRBJ2-7|-
CASSTGTPSFYEQYF
>TRBV11-2|TRBJ2-1|-
CASSSSGDNEQFF
>TRBV11-2|TRBJ1-6|-
CASSSQGSGNSPLHF
>TRBV28|TRBJ1-5|-
CASSFYPNQPQHF
>TRBV5-6|TRBJ2-5|-
CASSLVPGVDETQYF
>TRBV9|TRBJ1-1|-
CASSVVYGSVNTEAFF
>TRBV7-9|TRBJ2-1|-
CASSWTSGNNEQFF
>TRBV5-4|TRBJ2-3|once
CASSPPGTSSTDTQYF
>TRBV3-1/TRBV3-2|TRBJ2-7|-
CASSQDSGYEQYF
>TRBV30|TRBJ2-1|-
CAWSVTSGKVEQFF
>TRBV30|TRBJ1-2|-
CAWGGQGVGYTF
>TRBV6-5|TRBJ2-7|-
CASSYSSQGIQYF
>TRBV7-6|TRBJ2-3|-
CASSPRLAGAPTDTQYF